These 22 T cell receptor beta chains originate from one sample sequenced in a study of T cell responses to AZD1222 COVID-19 vaccine. Repertoires were generated with immunoSEQ multiplex PCR, while TCRdb's copy carries only in-frame clones and drops some. The table records 160,000 or so clones, 85% to 90% of them present only once. The sample consisted of peripheral blood, taken 28 days after the second AZD1222 dose. These receptors all stem from an adult who received the AZD1222 COVID-19 vaccine.

This rearrangement joins TRBV4-3 to TRBJ1-1; D ambiguous. Germline CDR1 and CDR2: LGHNA and YSLEER. CDR3 length: 14 residues. V dropped 4 bases and J dropped 4 bases, with 13 bases sitting between them. The CDR3 loop reads CASSRTWEPTEAFF. The CDR3 DNA sequence: TGCGCCAGCAGCCGGACTTGGGAACCCACTGAAGCTTTCTTT.

This clone occurred once. The genes are TRBV6-5 and TRBJ1-2; 9 bases agree with TRBD1. The CDR3 totals 14 residues. After removal of 8 bases from V and 11 bases from J, the junction contained 15 bases not matched to a gene. CDR1 MNHEY and CDR2 SVGAGI come from the germline V gene. CDR3 in amino acids: CASRDWDRAGVYTF. In DNA, the CDR3 is TGTGCCAGCCGAGATTGGGACAGGGCGGGTGTGTACACCTTC.

The gene calls are TRBV10-2 and TRBJ1-4; weak D call: TRBD1 (6 bases). The CDR3 sequence is 16 residues long. Trimming removed 3 bases from V and 2 bases from J, with 13 bases in between. Germline V gene sequence: CDR1 WSHSY, CDR2 SAAADI. CDR3 region: CASSDGGASTNEKLFF. Written as DNA, the CDR3 is TGCGCCAGCAGTGACGGGGGCGCATCGACTAATGAAAAACTGTTTTTT.

This chain uses TRBV15 with TRBJ1-2, with D possibly being TRBD1 (6 bases). Germline V gene lookup returns CDR1 LNHNV and CDR2 YYDKDF (reference sequence). V was trimmed by 0 bases and J by 2 bases, leaving 10 bases between them. The length of the CDR3 is 15 residues. The CDR3: CATSRDRGQNYGYTF. In DNA, the CDR3 is TGTGCCACCAGCAGAGACCGTGGACAGAACTATGGCTACACCTTC.

This chain links TRBV15 with TRBJ2-5; TRBD2 aligns across 11 bases. The CDR3 has 15 amino acids. The germline gives CDR1 LNHNV, CDR2 YYDKDF (reference sequence). The J segment lost 13 bases and the V segment lost 0 bases, leaving 10 bases of the junction unmatched. The CDR3 DNA sequence: TGTGCCACCAGCAGAGATATAAATAGCGGGGGGGCTCTGTACTTC. Protein product: CATSRDINSGGALYF.

The J gene is TRBJ1-1, the V gene TRBV7-9, with TRBD1 matching over 9 bases. The CDR3 is 15 amino acids. With V trimmed by 5 bases and J by 0 bases, 4 bases remained unmatched. Germline V gene sequence: CDR1 SEHNR, CDR2 FQNEAQ (reference sequence). The CDR3 sequence is CASSQQGALNTEAFF. The DNA for the CDR3 is TGTGCCAGCAGCCAACAGGGGGCCCTGAACACTGAAGCTTTCTTT.

The CDR3 loop reads CASSPPRAGTDTQYF. The DNA for the CDR3 is TGCGCCAGCAGCCCGCCCAGGGCTGGGACAGATACGCAGTATTTT. The chain uses TRBV5-1 and TRBJ2-3; D possibly corresponds to TRBD1 (5 bases). The V gene lost 4 bases and the J gene lost 3 bases, with 15 bases spanning the gap. Germline V CDR1 and CDR2: SGHRS, YFSETQ. The CDR3 runs 15 residues.

This sequence joins TRBV5-1 and TRBJ1-2; D uncertain. Germline CDR1 and CDR2: SGHRS and YFSETQ. The CDR3 is made up of 13 amino acids. V was trimmed by 0 bases and J by 5 bases, leaving 8 bases between them. The CDR3 bases are TGCGCCAGCAGCTTGGTGGGAGAGTATGGCTACACCTTC. Translated, it gives CASSLVGEYGYTF.

The rearrangement uses TRBV6-5 and TRBJ2-7, with D possibly matching TRBD1 (5 bases). Germline assignment: CDR1 MNHEY and CDR2 SVGAGI. V gave up 0 bases and J gave up 5 bases, with 14 bases separating them. The CDR3 is 15 amino acids. The CDR3 DNA reads TGTGCCAGCAGTTACTCGAATAGGGGTCTTAACGAGCAGTACTTC. Encoded protein: CASSYSNRGLNEQYF.

The sample holds one count of this clone. The chain couples TRBV6-5 to TRBJ2-1; tentative D call: TRBD2 (6 bases). The CDR3 extends over 15 amino acids. V lost 5 bases, J lost 4 bases, and 15 bases lay in between. Germline assignment: CDR1 MNHEY and CDR2 SVGAGI. Here the CDR3 DNA reads TGTGCCAGCAGTCTAGCGCAGGGTTTGTACAATGAGCAGTTCTTC. Translated, it gives CASSLAQGLYNEQFF.

The rearrangement joins TRBV5-1 to TRBJ1-3; D is uncertain. There are 16 residues in the CDR3. V lost 3 bases to trimming and J lost 0 bases, with 13 bases between them. The germline CDR1 and CDR2 sequences are SGHRS and YFSETQ. The CDR3 is CASSSGRSISGNTIYF. The CDR3 bases are TGCGCCAGCAGCTCAGGCAGATCTATCTCTGGAAACACCATATATTTT.

This rearrangement joins TRBV6-6 to TRBJ1-4; D is unclear. Trimming removed 3 bases from V and 7 bases from J, with 9 bases in between. The CDR3 runs to 13 residues. From germline, CDR1 is MNHNY and CDR2 SVGAGI (reference sequence). The CDR3 nucleotides are TGTGCCAGCAGTTATCCGGAGACTGAAAAACTGTTTTTT. It is translated as CASSYPETEKLFF.

The genes are TRBV6-5 and TRBJ2-7, with a tentative D call TRBD2 (5 bases). This CDR3 is 15 amino acids long. Germline V lookup: CDR1 MNHEY, CDR2 SVGAGI. The V and J ends lost 0 bases and 3 bases respectively, with 12 bases between them. CDR3 in DNA: TGTGCCAGCAGTTACTCGGCGGGCCCCTACTACGAGCAGTACTTC. This translates into CASSYSAGPYYEQYF.

The V call is TRBV7-2, the J call TRBJ1-6; no definite D call. V shed 6 bases and J shed 8 bases, with 17 bases lying between them. This CDR3 contains 15 residues. Germline loops: CDR1 SGHTA, CDR2 FQGNSA. The CDR3 bases are TGTGCCAGCAGTTTTTTGCCCGGGGAGTATTCACCCCTCCACTTT. It encodes CASSFLPGEYSPLHF.

The rearrangement joins TRBV6-2 or TRBV6-3 to TRBJ2-6, with D perhaps being TRBD1 or TRBD2 (5 bases each). The V and J ends lost 6 bases and 2 bases respectively, with 23 bases between them. The CDR3 consists of 19 residues. Germline values: CDR1 MNHEY, CDR2 SVGEGT. CDR3 nucleotide sequence: TGTGCCAGCAGCCCTTCCGGGACCCAACCTCGTCCTGGGGCCAACGTCCTGACTTTC. As protein: CASSPSGTQPRPGANVLTF.

The chain couples TRBV30 to TRBJ2-1; weak D call: TRBD2 (6 bases). V shed 2 bases and J shed 7 bases, with 21 bases lying between them. Germline CDR1 is GTSNPN and CDR2 is SVGIG (reference sequence). This CDR3 has 16 residues. The DNA for the CDR3 is TGTGCCTGGAGTTCGGGCGGGGTAATCTCGGGGAATGAGCAGTTCTTC. This translates into CAWSSGGVISGNEQFF.

The V gene is TRBV14, the J gene TRBJ2-7; no firm D call. The germline gives CDR1 SGHDN, CDR2 FVKESK. The CDR3 has 15 residues. V lost 3 bases and J 6 bases, leaving 18 bases between the germline ends. CDR3 sequence reads: CASSHPPGPFTEQYF. DNA of the CDR3: TGTGCCAGCAGCCACCCCCCAGGTCCTTTCACCGAGCAGTACTTC.

With regard to this clone: This same CDR3 is encoded by further DNA sequences in the sample. The rearrangement links TRBV18 to TRBJ1-2; D gene ambiguous. V was trimmed by 2 bases and J by 2 bases, leaving 6 bases between them. CDR3 length: 13 residues. Germline CDR1 KGHSH, CDR2 LQKENI. The CDR3 DNA reads as TGTGCCAGCTCACCAGGGGAAAACTATGGCTACACCTTC. Translating gives CASSPGENYGYTF.

This chain links TRBV29-1 with TRBJ2-2; 9 bases align to TRBD2. Per germline, CDR1 SQVTM and CDR2 ANQGSEA. The CDR3 covers 16 residues. V dropped 0 bases and J dropped 2; count of bases not matched to a gene: 4. CDR3 amino acids: CSVEDRGGANTGELFF. CDR3 bases: TGCAGCGTTGAAGACCGCGGGGGGGCCAACACCGGGGAGCTGTTTTTT.

This chain connects TRBV19 to TRBJ1-1; D unclear. Germline CDR1 reads LNHDA; CDR2 reads SQIVND (reference sequence). The germline V and J ends were trimmed by 3 bases and 3 bases, with 11 bases remaining between them. This CDR3 is 14 amino acids long. CDR3 sequence (DNA): TGTGCCAGTAGTATGAGGTCAGGACACACTGAAGCTTTCTTT. The encoded protein is CASSMRSGHTEAFF.

This clone turned up a few times. V gene TRBV6-5 combines with J gene TRBJ2-1; either TRBD1 or TRBD2 may fit D (6 bases each). Germline CDR1 reads MNHEY; CDR2 reads SVGAGI. Between the trimmed V and J ends, which lost 7 bases and 4 bases, there was a span of 17 bases. CDR3 length: 15 amino acids. Written as DNA, the CDR3 is TGTGCCAGCATGATTAGGGGGGCCAGATACAATGAGCAGTTCTTC. It yields the protein CASMIRGARYNEQFF.

This chain connects TRBV27 to TRBJ2-6; maybe TRBD1 (5 bases). Germline V gene data show CDR1 as MNHEY and CDR2 as SMNVEV (reference sequence). V was shortened by 8 bases and J by 1 base, with 9 bases between the two germline ends. This CDR3 has 14 amino acids. CDR3: CASGAGSGANVLTF. The CDR3 nucleotides are TGTGCCAGCGGGGCAGGGTCTGGGGCCAACGTCCTGACTTTC.